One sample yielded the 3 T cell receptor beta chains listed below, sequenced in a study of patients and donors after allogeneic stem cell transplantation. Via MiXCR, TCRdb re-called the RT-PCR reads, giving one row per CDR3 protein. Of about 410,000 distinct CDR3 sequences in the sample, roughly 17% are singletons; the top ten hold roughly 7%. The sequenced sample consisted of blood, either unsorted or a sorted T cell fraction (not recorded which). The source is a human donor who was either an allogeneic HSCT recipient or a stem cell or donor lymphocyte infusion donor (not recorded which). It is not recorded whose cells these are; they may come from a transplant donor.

CDR3 in amino acids: CASSSRQDWVYGYTF. DNA of the CDR3: TGTGCCAGCAGCTCTCGACAGGATTGGGTCTATGGCTACACCTTC. V is TRBV7-9 and J is TRBJ1-2, with a weak D call TRBD1 (6 bases). The CDR3 has 15 residues. V was pared by 4 bases and J by 4 bases, with 16 bases between. Germline V lookup: CDR1 SEHNR, CDR2 FQNEAQ (reference sequence).

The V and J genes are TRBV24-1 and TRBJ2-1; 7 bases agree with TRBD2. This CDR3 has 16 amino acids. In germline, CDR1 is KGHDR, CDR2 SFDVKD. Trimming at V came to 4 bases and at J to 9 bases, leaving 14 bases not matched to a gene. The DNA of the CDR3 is TGTGCCACCAGTGACCCCGGGGGGTATACAATGGGTGAGCAGTTCTTC. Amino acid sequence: CATSDPGGYTMGEQFF.

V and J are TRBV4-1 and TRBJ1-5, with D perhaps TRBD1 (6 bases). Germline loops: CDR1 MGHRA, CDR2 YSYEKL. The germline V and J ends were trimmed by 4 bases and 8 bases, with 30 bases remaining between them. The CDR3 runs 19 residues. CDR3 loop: CASSPHLGGDAPYFEPQHF. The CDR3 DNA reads TGCGCCAGCAGCCCACATCTAGGGGGGGACGCCCCCTATTTTGAGCCCCAGCATTTT.